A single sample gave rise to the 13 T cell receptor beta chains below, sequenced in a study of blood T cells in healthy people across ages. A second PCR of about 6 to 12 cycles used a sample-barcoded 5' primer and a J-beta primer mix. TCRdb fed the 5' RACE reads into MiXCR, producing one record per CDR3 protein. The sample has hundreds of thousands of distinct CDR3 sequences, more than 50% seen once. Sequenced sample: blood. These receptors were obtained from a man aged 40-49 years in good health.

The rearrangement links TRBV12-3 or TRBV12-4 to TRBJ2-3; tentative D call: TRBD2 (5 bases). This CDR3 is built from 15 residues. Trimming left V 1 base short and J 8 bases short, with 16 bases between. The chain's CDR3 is CASSLVPGPEGTQYF. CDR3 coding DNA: TGTGCCAGCAGTTTAGTCCCGGGTCCCGAGGGTACGCAGTATTTT.

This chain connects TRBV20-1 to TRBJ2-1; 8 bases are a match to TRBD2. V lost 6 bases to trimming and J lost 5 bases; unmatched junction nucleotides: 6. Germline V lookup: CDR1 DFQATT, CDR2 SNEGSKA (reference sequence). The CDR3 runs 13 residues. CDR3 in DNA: TGCAGTGCCCGGGAGGGGGGGGACAATGAGCAGTTCTTC. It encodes CSAREGGDNEQFF.

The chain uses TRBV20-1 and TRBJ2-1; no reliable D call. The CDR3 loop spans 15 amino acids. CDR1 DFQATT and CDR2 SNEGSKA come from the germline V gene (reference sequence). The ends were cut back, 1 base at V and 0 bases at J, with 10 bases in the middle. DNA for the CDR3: TGCAGTGCTAGAGGTGATGGAAGCTCCTACAATGAGCAGTTCTTC. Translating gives CSARGDGSSYNEQFF.

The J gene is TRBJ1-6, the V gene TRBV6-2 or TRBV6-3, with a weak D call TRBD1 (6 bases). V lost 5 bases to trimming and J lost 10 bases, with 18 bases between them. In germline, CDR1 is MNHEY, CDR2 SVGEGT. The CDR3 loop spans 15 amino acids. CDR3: CASSRPTGLRSPLHF. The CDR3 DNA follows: TGTGCCAGCAGTCGACCAACAGGGTTGAGGTCACCCCTCCACTTT.

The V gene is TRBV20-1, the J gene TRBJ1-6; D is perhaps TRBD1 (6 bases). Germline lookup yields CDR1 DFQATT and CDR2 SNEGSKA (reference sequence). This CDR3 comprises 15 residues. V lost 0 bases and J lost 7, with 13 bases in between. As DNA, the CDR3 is TGCAGTGCTAGAGATCCACGGACAGAGAATTCACCCCTCCACTTT. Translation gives CSARDPRTENSPLHF.

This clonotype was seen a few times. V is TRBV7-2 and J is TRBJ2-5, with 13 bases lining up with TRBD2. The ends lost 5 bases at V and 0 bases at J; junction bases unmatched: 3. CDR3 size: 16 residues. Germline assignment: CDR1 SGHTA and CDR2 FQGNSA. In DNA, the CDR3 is TGTGCCAGCAGCCGGGGACTAGCGGGGAACCAAGAGACCCAGTACTTC. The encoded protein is CASSRGLAGNQETQYF.

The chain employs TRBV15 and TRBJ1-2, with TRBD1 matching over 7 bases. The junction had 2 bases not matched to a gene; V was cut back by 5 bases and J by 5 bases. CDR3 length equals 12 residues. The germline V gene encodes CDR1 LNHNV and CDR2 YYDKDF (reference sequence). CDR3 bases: TGTGCCACCAGCCGGGGACAGTATGGCTACACCTTC. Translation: CATSRGQYGYTF.

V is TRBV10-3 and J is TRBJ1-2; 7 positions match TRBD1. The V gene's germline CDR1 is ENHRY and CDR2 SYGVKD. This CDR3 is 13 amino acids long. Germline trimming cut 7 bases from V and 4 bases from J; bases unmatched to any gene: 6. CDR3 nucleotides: TGTGCCATCAATTTTGCAGGGGGCTATGGCTACACCTTC. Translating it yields CAINFAGGYGYTF.

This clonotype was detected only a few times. CDR3 nucleotide sequence: TGCGCCAGCAGCTTTGGGGGAGGCGAGCAGTTCTTC. As protein: CASSFGGGEQFF. V is TRBV5-1 and J is TRBJ2-1; perhaps TRBD2 as D (6 bases). Germline-derived CDR1 and CDR2 are SGHRS and YFSETQ. CDR3 length equals 12 residues. Trimming stripped 2 bases from V and 10 bases from J, with 10 bases between.

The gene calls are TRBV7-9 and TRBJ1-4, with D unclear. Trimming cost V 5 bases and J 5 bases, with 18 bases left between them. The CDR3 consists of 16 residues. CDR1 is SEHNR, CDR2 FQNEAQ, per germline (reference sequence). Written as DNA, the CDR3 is TGTGCCAGCAGCCCCGAGGGTAGGGCACCAAATGAAAAACTGTTTTTT. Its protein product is CASSPEGRAPNEKLFF.

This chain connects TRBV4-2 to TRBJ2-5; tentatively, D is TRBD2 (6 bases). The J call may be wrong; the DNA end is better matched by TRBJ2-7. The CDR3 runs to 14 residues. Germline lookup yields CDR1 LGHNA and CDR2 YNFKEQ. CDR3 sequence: CASSHNTGGYEQYF. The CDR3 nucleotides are TGTGCCAGCAGCCACAACACTGGGGGGTACGAGCAGTACTTC.

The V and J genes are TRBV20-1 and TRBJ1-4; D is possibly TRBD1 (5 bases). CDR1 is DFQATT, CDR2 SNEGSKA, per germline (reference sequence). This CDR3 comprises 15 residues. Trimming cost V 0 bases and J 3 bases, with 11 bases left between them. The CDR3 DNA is TGCAGTGCTAGAGATATCCAGGGACCTAATGAAAAACTGTTTTTT. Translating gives CSARDIQGPNEKLFF.

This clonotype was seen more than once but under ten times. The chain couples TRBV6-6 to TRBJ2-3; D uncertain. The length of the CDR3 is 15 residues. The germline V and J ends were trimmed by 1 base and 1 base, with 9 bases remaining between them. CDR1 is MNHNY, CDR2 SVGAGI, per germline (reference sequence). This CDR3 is CASSYLVPGTDTQYF. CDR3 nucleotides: TGTGCCAGCAGTTACTTAGTACCAGGCACAGATACGCAGTATTTT.